This is a list of T cell receptor beta chains from one sample in a study of cytomegalovirus exposure and HLA in healthy donors. Sequencing was performed with immunoSEQ multiplex PCR; in TCRdb, only in-frame clones are kept and a portion is missing. The table lists around 180,000 clones, about 85% of them singletons. Sequenced sample: PBMCs. These receptors came from a boy aged 2-15 years in good health and CMV-seronegative. Each CDR3 is given without its conserved first and last residue.

v_gene | CDR3aa
TRBV29-1 | SVAQGGTEAF
TRBV29-1 | SVDRGTGNSGANVLT
TRBV7-6 | ASSPKGLTQNYEQY
TRBV4-1 | ASSQDPSLEQF
TRBV7-9 | ASSLTGQGMNTEAF
TRBV18 | ASSPREGGNIQY
TRBV7-2 | ASSRPGTGSTEAF
TRBV27 | ASSNRGAEAF
TRBV28 | ASTPGVFLSGNTIY
TRBV6-1 | ASSGLSGANVLT
TRBV27 | ASSLLAKGETQY
TRBV6-1 | ASSEQGNTEAF
TRBV19 | ASSISPGTNEKLF
TRBV11-2 | ASSYGLAGSSYNEQF
TRBV19 | ASSNLPGRAGRQLEQF
TRBV30 | AWRTEYNQPQH
TRBV5-1 | ASSPGQGISYEQY